This record concerns one T cell receptor beta chain sequence. The source of the sample is a study of blood T cell repertoires in COVID-19. V lost 5 bases and J lost 1, with 15 bases in between. The CDR3 extends over 15 amino acids. Germline lookup yields CDR1 SGHTA and CDR2 FQGNSA. Here immunoSEQ multiplex PCR was the method, and the copy in TCRdb shows in-frame clones only, minus some. This sample has roughly 280,000 clones, with 75% to 90% found just once. The origin of this receptor is a woman between 45 and 65 years old who had recovered from COVID-19. The chain links TRBV7-2 to TRBJ2-7, with D maybe TRBD1 (6 bases). Sequencing was performed on peripheral blood. The CDR3 DNA is TGTGCCAGCAGCAGCTTCGGGACACGATCCTACGAGCAGTACTTC. This sequence encodes CASSSFGTRSYEQYF.